This T cell receptor beta chain was retrieved from a study of response to subunit inactivated influenza vaccine. This clonotype was seen ten or more times. V shed 1 base and J 5 bases; nucleotides not matched to a gene: 6. CDR3 length equals 14 residues. CDR1 and CDR2 from the germline V gene are DFQATT and SNEGSKA (reference sequence). TCRdb ran MiXCR on the RT-PCR reads and lists one entry per CDR3 protein. The sample lists 650,000 or so distinct CDR3 sequences, 14% seen once, with 6% to 9.5% in the top ten. Sequencing was performed on PBMCs from blood, taken approximately 15 days before vaccination. The chain joins TRBV20-1 to TRBJ2-7; the match to TRBD2 covers 9 bases. The receptor was isolated from a man aged 50-59 years who received an inactivated influenza vaccine. Here the CDR3 DNA reads TGCAGTGCTAGAGGGGGTAGCGGGGGCGACGAGCAGTACTTC. It is translated as CSARGGSGGDEQYF.